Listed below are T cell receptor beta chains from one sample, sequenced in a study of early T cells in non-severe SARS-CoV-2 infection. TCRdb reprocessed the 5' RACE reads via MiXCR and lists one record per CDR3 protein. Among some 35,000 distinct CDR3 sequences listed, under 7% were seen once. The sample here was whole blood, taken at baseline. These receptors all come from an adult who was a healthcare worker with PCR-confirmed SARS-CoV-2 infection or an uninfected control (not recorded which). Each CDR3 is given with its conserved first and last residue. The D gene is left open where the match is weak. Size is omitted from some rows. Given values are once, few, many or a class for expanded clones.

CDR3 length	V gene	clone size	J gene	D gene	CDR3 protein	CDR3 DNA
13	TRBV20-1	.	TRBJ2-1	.	CSAGGANGNEQFF	TGCAGTGCTGGCGGGGCCAACGGCAATGAGCAGTTCTTC
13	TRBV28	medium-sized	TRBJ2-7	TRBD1	CASRGQGEGEQYF	TGTGCCAGCCGCGGACAGGGGGAGGGCGAGCAGTACTTC
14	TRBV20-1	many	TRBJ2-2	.	CSATGTPNTGELFF	TGCAGTGCTACCGGGACTCCGAACACCGGGGAGCTGTTTTTT
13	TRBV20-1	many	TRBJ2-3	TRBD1	CSAADRAPSTQYF	TGCAGTGCTGCGGACAGGGCCCCCAGTACGCAGTATTTT
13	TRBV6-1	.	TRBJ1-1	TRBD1	CASSSDRATEAFF	TGTGCCAGCAGCTCCGACAGGGCCACTGAAGCTTTCTTT
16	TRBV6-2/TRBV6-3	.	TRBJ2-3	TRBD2	CASSRSAASGSDTQYF	TGTGCCAGCAGTCGCAGTGCGGCTAGCGGTTCAGATACGCAGTATTTT
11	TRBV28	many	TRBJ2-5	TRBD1	CASTLGTGLYF	TGTGCCAGCACTCTCGGGACAGGGCTGTACTTC
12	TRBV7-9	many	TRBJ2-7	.	CASSWGPGEQYF	TGTGCCAGCAGTTGGGGACCCGGCGAGCAGTACTTC
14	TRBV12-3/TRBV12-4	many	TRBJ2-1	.	CASSLRAAKSEQFF	TGTGCCAGCAGTTTAAGGGCGGCCAAGAGTGAGCAGTTCTTC
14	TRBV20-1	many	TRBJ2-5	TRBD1	CSAKTGGVQETQYF	TGCAGTGCTAAGACAGGGGGAGTGCAAGAGACCCAGTACTTC
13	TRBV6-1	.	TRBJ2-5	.	CASSGPLQETQYF	TGTGCCAGCAGTGGCCCCCTCCAAGAGACCCAGTACTTC
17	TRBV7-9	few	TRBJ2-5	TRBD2	CASSPKLAASVQETQYF	TGTGCCAGCAGCCCGAAACTAGCGGCCTCCGTTCAAGAGACCCAGTACTTC
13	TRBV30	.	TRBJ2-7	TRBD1	CAWSVDRAGEQYF	TGTGCCTGGAGTGTGGACAGGGCGGGCGAGCAGTACTTC
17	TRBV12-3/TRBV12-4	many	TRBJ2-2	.	CASSFGRSGRDTGELFF	TGTGCCAGCAGTTTTGGTAGGAGCGGGCGGGACACCGGGGAGCTGTTTTTT
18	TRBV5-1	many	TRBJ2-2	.	CASSLPKDRPSNTGELFF	TGCGCCAGCAGCCTCCCTAAGGACAGACCGTCGAACACCGGGGAGCTGTTTTTT
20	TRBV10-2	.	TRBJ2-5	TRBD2	CASSESSSGSIGILKETQYF	TGCGCCAGCAGTGAATCGTCTAGCGGGAGTATAGGCATACTGAAAGAGACCCAGTACTTC
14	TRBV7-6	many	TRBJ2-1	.	CASSLGADPSEQFF	TGTGCCAGCAGCTTGGGGGCTGACCCGTCGGAGCAGTTCTTC
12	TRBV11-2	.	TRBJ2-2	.	CASSYDTGELFF	TGTGCCAGCAGCTACGACACCGGGGAGCTGTTTTTT
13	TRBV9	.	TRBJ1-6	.	CASSRTDNSPLHF	TGTGCCAGCAGTCGAACTGATAATTCACCCCTCCACTTT
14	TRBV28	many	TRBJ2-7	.	CASSRRRDANEQYF	TGTGCCAGCAGCAGGCGGAGGGATGCGAACGAGCAGTACTTC
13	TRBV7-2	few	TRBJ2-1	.	CASSFFLDNEQFF	TGTGCCAGCAGCTTCTTCTTGGACAATGAGCAGTTCTTC
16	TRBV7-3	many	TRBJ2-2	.	CASSFSSGTNTGELFF	TGTGCCAGCAGCTTTTCAAGTGGCACGAACACCGGGGAGCTGTTTTTT
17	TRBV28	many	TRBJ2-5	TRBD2	CASSLQGSAGAQETQYF	TGTGCCAGCAGTTTACAGGGATCAGCGGGAGCCCAAGAGACCCAGTACTTC
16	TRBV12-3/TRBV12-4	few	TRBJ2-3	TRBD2	CASSYSSGSLTDTQYF	TGTGCCAGCAGTTATAGTAGCGGGAGCCTCACAGATACGCAGTATTTT
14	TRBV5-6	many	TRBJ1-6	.	CASSLDSNNSPLHF	TGTGCCAGCAGCTTGGACAGCAATAATTCACCCCTCCACTTT
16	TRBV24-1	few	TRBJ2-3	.	CATSEWAGGSTDTQYF	TGTGCCACCAGTGAATGGGCAGGCGGAAGCACAGATACGCAGTATTTT
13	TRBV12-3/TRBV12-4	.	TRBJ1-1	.	CASSRYTNTEAFF	TGTGCCAGCAGTCGGTACACGAACACTGAAGCTTTCTTT
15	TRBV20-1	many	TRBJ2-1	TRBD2	CSAVSLAANYNEQFF	TGCAGTGCCGTTTCTCTAGCGGCTAACTACAATGAGCAGTTCTTC
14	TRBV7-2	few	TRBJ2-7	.	CASSLEQVTTEQYF	TGTGCCAGCAGCTTAGAACAGGTAACCACCGAGCAGTACTTC
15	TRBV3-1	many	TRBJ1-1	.	CASSQGLGGRTEAFF	TGTGCCAGCAGCCAAGGGTTGGGGGGAAGGACTGAAGCTTTCTTT
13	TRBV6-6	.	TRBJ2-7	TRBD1	CASRGTGEYEQYF	TGTGCCAGCAGAGGGACAGGGGAATACGAGCAGTACTTC
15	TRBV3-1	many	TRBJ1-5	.	CASSSGLDPNQPQHF	TGTGCCAGCAGCTCTGGACTGGACCCCAATCAGCCCCAGCATTTT
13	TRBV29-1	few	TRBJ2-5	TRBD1	CSVAGTGQETQYF	TGCAGCGTAGCCGGGACAGGGCAGGAGACCCAGTACTTC
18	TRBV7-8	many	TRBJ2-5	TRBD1	CASSVIQGAGSSGETQYF	TGTGCCAGCAGCGTTATACAGGGGGCGGGTTCGAGTGGAGAGACCCAGTACTTC
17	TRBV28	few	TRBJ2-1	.	CASSFRLRGRSYNEQFF	TGTGCCAGCAGTTTTCGACTCAGGGGTAGGTCCTACAATGAGCAGTTCTTC
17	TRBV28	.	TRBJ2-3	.	CASSFFDYGRRVDTQYF	TGTGCCAGCAGTTTCTTCGACTACGGTCGCCGTGTGGATACGCAGTATTTT
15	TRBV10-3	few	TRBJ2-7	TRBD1	CATQMGQGISYEQYF	TGTGCCACCCAGATGGGACAGGGGATTTCCTACGAGCAGTACTTC
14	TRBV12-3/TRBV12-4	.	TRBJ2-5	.	CASTSDGTQETQYF	TGTGCCAGCACCTCCGACGGGACCCAAGAGACCCAGTACTTC
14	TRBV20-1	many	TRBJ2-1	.	CSATKQGYYNEQFF	TGCAGTGCTACTAAACAGGGCTACTACAATGAGCAGTTCTTC
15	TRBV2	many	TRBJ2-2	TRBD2	CASSEAMGGPGELFF	TGTGCCAGCAGTGAAGCGATGGGAGGGCCCGGGGAGCTGTTTTTT
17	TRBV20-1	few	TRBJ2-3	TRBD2	CSARDSRLAGGQGTQYF	TGCAGTGCTAGAGATAGTCGGTTAGCGGGAGGGCAAGGGACGCAGTATTTT
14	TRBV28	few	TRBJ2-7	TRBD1	CASRPPGQFYEQYF	TGTGCCAGCAGACCCCCGGGACAGTTTTACGAGCAGTACTTC